This entry lists 25 T cell receptor beta chains sequenced from one sample in a study of blood T cell repertoires in COVID-19. The assay was immunoSEQ multiplex PCR, and TCRdb's table has in-frame clones only and misses some. The sample contains about 48,000 clones, around four fifths of which appear only once. Sequencing used peripheral blood. These receptors were obtained from a man between 65 and 85 years old with acute or convalescent COVID-19.

The rearrangement joins TRBV3-1 (or the pseudogene TRBV3-2) to TRBJ2-2; D is ambiguous. In germline, CDR1 is LGHDT, CDR2 YNNKEL (reference sequence). This CDR3 comprises 12 residues. V was cut by 3 bases and J by 7 bases, with 6 bases left in between. The CDR3 DNA sequence: TGTGCCAGCAGCCACCTTAACGGGGAGCTGTTTTTT. It codes for CASSHLNGELFF.

The V and J genes are TRBV30 and TRBJ1-5; perhaps TRBD1 as D (5 bases). Trimming removed 3 bases at V and 1 base at J, with 10 bases between. CDR3 length: 14 residues. CDR1 GTSNPN and CDR2 SVGIG come from the germline V gene (reference sequence). CDR3 nucleotides: TGTGCCTGGAGCTATAAGGGGAGCAATCAGCCCCAGCATTTT. Residues: CAWSYKGSNQPQHF.

The gene calls are TRBV6-2 or TRBV6-3 and TRBJ2-7; no clear D. Between the trimmed V and J ends, which lost 0 bases and 4 bases, there was a span of 4 bases. This CDR3 region has 12 residues. Per the germline V gene, CDR1 is MNHEY and CDR2 is SVGEGT. The CDR3 nucleotides read TGTGCCAGCAGTTACTCGACTTACGAGCAGTACTTC. It is translated as CASSYSTYEQYF.

The sample holds one count of this clone. Its ends do not fully match the called genes, so a read error is possible. The gene calls are TRBV6-1 and TRBJ1-4, with no clear D. CDR1 and CDR2 (germline): MNHNS, SASEGT. The CDR3 has 14 amino acids. CDR3 bases: TGTGCCAGCAGAGAAGCTACAACTAATGAAAAACTGTTTTTT. Translating it yields CASREATTNEKLFF.

The chain uses TRBV29-1 and TRBJ2-6; 9 nucleotides line up with TRBD1. The CDR3 has 14 amino acids. CDR1 is SQVTM and CDR2 is ANQGSEA in the germline V gene. Trimming took 6 bases from V and 4 from J; bases not matched to a gene: 4. DNA of the CDR3: TGCAGCGTCGGGGACAGGGCCGGGGCCAACGTCCTGACTTTC. This codes for CSVGDRAGANVLTF.

The DNA of the CDR3 is TGTGCCAGCAGTTTAGGACAGATCAGGGCCCAGTACTTC. Translation: CASSLGQIRAQYF. The chain is built from TRBV12-3 or TRBV12-4 and TRBJ2-5, with TRBD1 as a possible D gene (5 bases). The V gene lost 1 base and the J gene lost 9 bases, with 12 bases spanning the gap. The CDR3 has 13 amino acids.

The chain recombines TRBV19 with TRBJ1-5; D possibly corresponds to TRBD1 (6 bases). Germline V gene lookup returns CDR1 LNHDA and CDR2 SQIVND (reference sequence). V lost 5 bases and J 1 base, leaving 15 bases between the germline ends. CDR3 size: 16 residues. The CDR3 bases are TGTGCCAGTAGTGCGACAGGAAAGGGGAGCAATCAGCCCCAGCATTTT. Translating it yields CASSATGKGSNQPQHF.

The V and J genes are TRBV5-8 and TRBJ1-4; no clear D gene. This CDR3 has 11 residues. Germline CDR1 SGHTS, CDR2 YDEGEE. The V and J ends lost 0 bases and 8 bases respectively, with 2 bases between them. The CDR3: CASSLAEKLFF. CDR3 DNA sequence: TGTGCCAGCAGCTTGGCGGAAAAACTGTTTTTT.

Turning to this clone: One junction end disagrees with the germline gene, perhaps due to a read error. The V gene is TRBV7-2, the J gene TRBJ2-3; 9 positions agree with TRBD2. The CDR3 is 18 residues long. Germline lookup yields CDR1 SGHTA and CDR2 FQGNSA. CDR3 residues: CASSSFRSGGLRTDTQYF. CDR3 bases: TGTGCCAGCAGCTCCTTTAGAAGCGGGGGGCTCCGCACGGATACGCAGTATTTT.

This rearrangement joins TRBV7-9 to TRBJ2-3; 10 nucleotides align to TRBD2. The CDR3 contains 18 residues. With V trimmed by 6 bases and J by 4 bases, 16 bases remained unmatched. From germline, CDR1 is SEHNR and CDR2 FQNEAQ (reference sequence). CDR3 nucleotide sequence: TGTGCCAGCAGGCTGGGGAGGACTAGCGGAGGGGGGGCAGATACGCAGTATTTT. The encoded protein is CASRLGRTSGGGADTQYF.

The chain uses TRBV3-1 (or the pseudogene TRBV3-2) and TRBJ1-2; no reliable D call. The V gene lost 1 base and the J gene lost 0 bases, with 12 bases spanning the gap. The germline V gene has CDR1 LGHDT and CDR2 YNNKEL (reference sequence). The CDR3 length is 16 residues. In DNA, the CDR3 is TGTGCCAGCAGCCAAGCCCCCAACACCCCTAACTATGGCTACACCTTC. Translated: CASSQAPNTPNYGYTF.

The chain links TRBV19 to TRBJ1-2; perhaps TRBD1 as D (6 bases). V dropped 5 bases and J dropped 4 bases, with 14 bases sitting between them. In germline, CDR1 is LNHDA, CDR2 SQIVND (reference sequence). The CDR3 spans 14 residues. Here the CDR3 reads CASSQQGRAYGYTF. CDR3 nucleotide sequence: TGTGCCAGTAGTCAACAGGGTCGGGCCTATGGCTACACCTTC. The whole variable domain, remainder taken from reference TRBV19 and TRBJ1-2, is DGGITQSPKYLFRKEGQNVTLSCEQNLNHDAMYWYRQDPGQGLRLIYYSQIVNDFQKGDIAEGYSVSREKKESFPLTVTSAQKNPTAFYLCASSQQGRAYGYTFGSGTRLTVV.

This clone was seen once. The chain combines TRBV27 with TRBJ1-4; TRBD1 is a possible D gene (5 bases). Germline loops: CDR1 MNHEY, CDR2 SMNVEV (reference sequence). This CDR3 comprises 15 residues. The ends were cut back, 5 bases at V and 10 bases at J, with 20 bases in the middle. This chain's CDR3 is CASSASSGILGKLFF. In DNA form, the CDR3 reads TGTGCCAGCAGTGCAAGTTCAGGGATCCTCGGAAAACTGTTTTTT.

The rearrangement links TRBV11-2 to TRBJ2-5, with 9 bases fitting TRBD1. V dropped 2 bases and J dropped 2; count of bases not matched to a gene: 6. The CDR3 length is 16 residues. From germline, CDR1 is SGHAT and CDR2 FQNNGV. This chain's CDR3 is CASSLTGGSGQETQYF. Here the CDR3 DNA reads TGTGCCAGCAGCTTAACAGGGGGCTCGGGGCAAGAGACCCAGTACTTC.

The chain carries TRBV3-1 (or the pseudogene TRBV3-2) and TRBJ2-7, with D unclear. Germline CDR1 reads LGHDT; CDR2 reads YNNKEL (reference sequence). Trimming pared 4 bases from V and 0 bases from J, leaving 7 bases between. The CDR3 extends over 13 amino acids. The CDR3 is CASSPYSSYEQYF. Written as DNA, the CDR3 is TGTGCCAGCAGCCCCTATAGCTCCTACGAGCAGTACTTC.

The chain uses TRBV3-1 (or the pseudogene TRBV3-2) and TRBJ1-2, with D maybe TRBD1 (5 bases). Looked up from germline, CDR1 is LGHDT and CDR2 is YNNKEL (reference sequence). The CDR3 length is 16 residues. Trimming took 1 base from V and 5 from J, leaving 17 bases between them. CDR3 sequence: CASSQVGAERRYGYTF. CDR3 sequence (DNA): TGTGCCAGCAGCCAAGTTGGGGCGGAACGTAGGTATGGCTACACCTTC.

This clone is medium-sized (0.01 to 0.1%) by share. V usage is TRBV5-4 and J usage is TRBJ2-5; D possibly corresponds to TRBD1 (5 bases). Germline V gene lookup returns CDR1 SGHNT and CDR2 YYREEE (reference sequence). This CDR3 is 12 amino acids long. Trimming took off 0 bases at V and 7 bases at J, with 7 bases between the two ends. The CDR3 loop reads CASSLGGGTQYF. As DNA, the CDR3 is TGTGCCAGCAGCTTGGGGGGCGGGACCCAGTACTTC. Supplemented by reference TRBV5-4 and TRBJ2-5, the full variable domain reads ETGVTQSPTHLIKTRGQQVTLRCSSQSGHNTVSWYQQALGQGPQFIFQYYREEENGRGNFPPRFSGLQFPNYSSELNVNALELDDSALYLCASSLGGGTQYFGPGTRLLVL.

The chain recombines TRBV5-8 with TRBJ2-5, with TRBD2 as a possible D gene (6 bases). V was pared by 2 bases and J by 5 bases, with 10 bases between. Germline V gene data show CDR1 as SGHTS and CDR2 as YDEGEE. This CDR3 is 13 amino acids long. DNA for the CDR3: TGTGCCAGCAGCTTCGCGGGGACGGAGACCCAGTACTTC. Protein sequence: CASSFAGTETQYF. Variable domain in full (rest from reference TRBV5-8 and TRBJ2-5): EAGVTQSPTHLIKTRGQQATLRCSPISGHTSVYWYQQALGLGLQFLLWYDEGEERNRGNFPPRFSGRQFPNYSSELNVNALELEDSALYLCASSFAGTETQYFGPGTRLLVL.

V and J are TRBV19 and TRBJ2-1; a weak D match, TRBD1 (5 bases). Germline CDR1 LNHDA, CDR2 SQIVND (reference sequence). This CDR3 is 13 amino acids long. Trimming removed 5 bases from V and 9 bases from J, with 14 bases in between. In nucleotides, the CDR3 is TGTGCCAGTAGTTTCAGGGATTCCACTGAGCAGTTCTTC. It is translated as CASSFRDSTEQFF.

The V gene is TRBV9, the J gene TRBJ1-4, with TRBD1 matching 8 bases. CDR1 is SGDLS, CDR2 YYNGEE, per germline. The CDR3 runs 16 residues. Trimming cost V 0 bases and J 5 bases; bases outside gene matches: 6. CDR3 nucleotides: TGTGCCAGCAGCGTAGATTCTGGACAGGGAAATGAAAAACTGTTTTTT. It translates to CASSVDSGQGNEKLFF.

The V gene is TRBV11-2, the J gene TRBJ1-1; D gene uncertain. The CDR3 contains 11 residues. Trimming stripped 1 base from V and 5 bases from J, with 2 bases between. Germline V gene data show CDR1 as SGHAT and CDR2 as FQNNGV. In DNA, the CDR3 is TGTGCCAGCAGCTTAGCTACTGAAGCTTTCTTT. Its translation: CASSLATEAFF.

The V call is TRBV7-2, the J call TRBJ2-1, with 13 bases that match TRBD2. This CDR3 is 16 amino acids long. V shed 3 bases and J 10 bases; nucleotides not matched to a gene: 9. Per the germline V gene, CDR1 is SGHTA and CDR2 is FQGNSA. DNA for the CDR3: TGTGCCAGCAGCTTCTTACTAGCGGGAGGGTTCAGGGAGCAGTTCTTC. Amino acids: CASSFLLAGGFREQFF.

CDR3 region: CASSLDQTGAFF. For the CDR3, the DNA is TGTGCCAGCAGTTTAGATCAAACCGGAGCTTTCTTT. V usage is TRBV12-3 or TRBV12-4 and J usage is TRBJ1-1, with D unresolved. The germline V and J ends were trimmed by 1 base and 10 bases, with 10 bases remaining between them. The CDR3 has 12 residues.

The V call is TRBV11-2, the J call TRBJ1-2; no clear D. Per germline, CDR1 SGHAT and CDR2 FQNNGV. The CDR3 covers 16 residues. Trimming cost V 1 base and J 0 bases, with 12 bases left between them. The CDR3 reads CASSLGLFRTNYGYTF. The CDR3 DNA sequence: TGTGCCAGCAGCTTAGGCCTATTCAGGACTAACTATGGCTACACCTTC.

J is TRBJ2-1 and V is TRBV6-6; D remains ambiguous. This CDR3 region has 15 residues. V dropped 6 bases and J dropped 0 bases, with 12 bases sitting between them. From germline, CDR1 is MNHNY and CDR2 SVGAGI (reference sequence). The chain's CDR3 is CASRVDGGSYNEQFF. The DNA for the CDR3 is TGTGCCAGCAGGGTAGACGGCGGCTCCTACAATGAGCAGTTCTTC.